The source of this TCR beta chain is a study of cytomegalovirus exposure and HLA in healthy donors. Study conclusions and caveats: The investigators catalogued 164 TCR beta chains as cytomegalovirus-associated. In a later analysis, V- and J-gene trimming of beta chains associated with a DCLRE1C missense variant, replicated independently.

A multiplex PCR was run with 60 Vbeta primers and 13 Jbeta primers. The protocol was immunoSEQ multiplex PCR, while the TCRdb copy is restricted to in-frame clones and leaves out a portion. The table includes roughly 160,000 clones, 70% to 90% detected once. A word on this clone: The antigen remains unidentified.

This TCR came from a woman in her thirties in good health and CMV-seronegative. Material for sequencing was PBMCs.

CDR3 protein: CASSPQGADYGYTF. CDR3 in DNA: TGCGCCAGCAGCCCGCAGGGGGCTGACTATGGCTACACCTTC. V gene TRBV4-3 combines with J gene TRBJ1-2; 8 nucleotides line up with TRBD1. CDR1 and CDR2 (germline): LGHNA, YSLEER. The CDR3 spans 14 residues. V lost 4 bases and J lost 3; bases outside the gene matches: 4.